The 23 T cell receptor beta chains below come from one sample, sequenced in a study of prognosis after radiotherapy for stage I lung cancer. Starting from genomic DNA, TCR beta CDR3 was amplified through two-round multiplex PCR. The use of primers specific to each TRBV and TRBJ gene characterized first-round PCR. In TCRdb, the multiplex PCR reads were re-called with MiXCR into one record per CDR3 protein. This sample has about 31,000 distinct CDR3 sequences, with about 33% found just once. The source was PBMCs, collected before or after stereotactic body radiation therapy (not recorded which). The receptors come from a donor older than 45 with non-small cell lung cancer.

The table lists this clonotype with many counts. The chain links TRBV5-6 to TRBJ2-1; 10 nucleotides match TRBD1. The CDR3 length is 14 residues. The V gene's germline CDR1 is SGHDT and CDR2 YYEEEE. V shed 3 bases and J 4 bases; nucleotides not matched to a gene: 1. CDR3 nucleotide sequence: TGTGCCAGCAGCTGGGACAGGGGTTACAATGAGCAGTTCTTC. Translated: CASSWDRGYNEQFF.

Comments on this clonotype: The junction shows a germline mismatch at one end, possibly a read error. The J gene is TRBJ2-7, the V gene TRBV2; a weak D match, TRBD2 (6 bases). The CDR3 is made up of 14 amino acids. CDR1 and CDR2 (germline): SNHLY, FYNNEI. CDR3: CASSEGGYSYEKYF. The CDR3 DNA reads TGTGCCAGCAGTGAGGGAGGCTACTCCTACGAGAAGTACTTC.

To note about this clonotype: This likely reflects a read error, since a far larger clone is one base away. This sequence joins TRBV7-9 and TRBJ2-2, with D unresolved. The germline V gene encodes CDR1 SEHNR and CDR2 FQNEAQ (reference sequence). The CDR3 is 12 residues long. DNA of the CDR3: TGTGCCAGCAGCTTCTGGACCGTGGAGCTGTTTTTT. Amino acid sequence: CASSFWTVELFF. Filled out from reference TRBV7-9 and TRBJ2-2, the complete variable domain reads DTGVSQNPRHKITKRGQNVTFRCDPISEHNRLYWYRQTLGQGPEFLTYFQNEAQLEKSRLLSDRFSAERPKGSFSTLEIQRTEQGDSAMYLCASSFWTVELFFGEGSRLTVL.

This clonotype was found many times. This chain uses TRBV2 with TRBJ1-1, with D possibly TRBD1 on 6 matching bases. Trimming stripped 4 bases from V and 1 base from J, with 13 bases between. This CDR3 spans 15 amino acids. Germline V CDR1 and CDR2: SNHLY, FYNNEI. CDR3 DNA: TGTGCCAGCAGTGTCCAGGGAGGGGGGAACACTGAAGCTTTCTTT. Amino acids: CASSVQGGGNTEAFF. Supplemented by reference TRBV2 and TRBJ1-1, the full variable domain reads EPEVTQTPSHQVTQMGQEVILRCVPISNHLYFYWYRQILGQKVEFLVSFYNNEISEKSEIFDDQFSVERPDGSNFTLKIRSTKLEDSAMYFCASSVQGGGNTEAFFGQGTRLTVV.

This clonotype was found many times. The chain employs TRBV19 and TRBJ1-1, with 9 positions matching TRBD1. Germline loops: CDR1 LNHDA, CDR2 SQIVND (reference sequence). The V gene end was trimmed by 5 bases and the J gene end by 1 base; junction bases not matched to a gene: 11. This CDR3 spans 17 amino acids. CDR3 coding DNA: TGTGCCAGTAGTTGGGACAGGGATTTGGGCGGGAACACTGAAGCTTTCTTT. Protein product: CASSWDRDLGGNTEAFF.

As regards this clonotype: One end of the junction varies from germline; a read error may be responsible. The genes are TRBV6-1 and TRBJ1-4; a possible D gene is TRBD1 (5 bases). This CDR3 comprises 15 residues. In germline, CDR1 is MNHNS, CDR2 SASEGT. The CDR3 loop reads CASGRHPRDNEELFF. DNA of the CDR3: TGTGCCAGCGGGCGACACCCCAGGGATAATGAAGAACTGTTTTTT.

Regarding this clonotype: Since the CDR3 does not end with the conserved phenylalanine or tryptophan, this likely comes from a read error. CDR3 in DNA: TGTGCCAGCAGTACCCGGACAGGGGCAAATGAGCAGTTCTTA. It is translated as CASSTRTGANEQFL. The chain combines TRBV12-3 or TRBV12-4 with TRBJ2-1, with 9 bases lining up with TRBD1. The length of the CDR3 is 14 residues. V lost 5 bases and J lost 7; bases outside the gene matches: 6.

This clonotype showed up many times. The genes are TRBV4-1 and TRBJ2-7; no reliable D call. Germline loops: CDR1 MGHRA, CDR2 YSYEKL. The V end was cut by 4 bases, the J end by 8 bases, with 15 bases between. The CDR3 has 13 residues. CDR3 nucleotides: TGCGCCAGCAGCCCACCCTTATCGGTCAAGCAGTACTTC. It is translated as CASSPPLSVKQYF.

The chain combines TRBV18 with TRBJ2-1; the D gene could be TRBD1 or TRBD2 (5 bases each). Trimming left V 3 bases short and J 7 bases short, with 25 bases between. CDR3 size: 18 residues. Germline V gives CDR1 KGHSH, CDR2 LQKENI. This CDR3 is CASSPFQPGPEGRNEQFF. CDR3 DNA sequence: TGTGCCAGCTCACCGTTTCAACCGGGACCAGAAGGAAGAAATGAGCAGTTCTTC.

This clonotype was detected ten times or more. The chain combines TRBV11-2 with TRBJ2-1; the match to TRBD2 covers 8 bases. Losses at the gene ends were 4 bases for V and 8 bases for J; bases not matched to a gene: 7. Germline loops: CDR1 SGHAT, CDR2 FQNNGV. The CDR3 covers 14 residues. The CDR3 loop reads CASSSGLGGDEQFF. The CDR3 DNA is TGTGCCAGCAGCTCGGGACTAGGGGGGGATGAGCAGTTCTTC.

There are many counts of this clonotype. This chain connects TRBV29-1 to TRBJ2-1; 12 nucleotides agree with TRBD2. Germline assignment: CDR1 SQVTM and CDR2 ANQGSEA. The CDR3 covers 17 residues. V gave up 3 bases and J gave up 4 bases; unmatched junction bases: 10. CDR3 loop: CSVDLGLAGNVYNEQFF. The CDR3 nucleotides read TGCAGCGTTGACCTAGGACTAGCGGGAAACGTTTACAATGAGCAGTTCTTC.

This clonotype has just a few counts. At one end, the junction sequence differs from germline, possibly due to a read error. The V call is TRBV29-1, the J call TRBJ2-7, with D possibly being TRBD1 (5 bases). Germline assignment: CDR1 SQVTM and CDR2 ANQGSEA. The CDR3 has 12 amino acids. The CDR3 DNA sequence: TGCAGCGTTGGGCAACAGGTCTATGAGCACTACTTC. Its translation is CSVGQQVYEHYF.

This chain connects TRBV28 to TRBJ2-7; D unclear. This CDR3 comprises 12 residues. Germline values: CDR1 MDHEN, CDR2 SYDVKM. V was cut by 9 bases and J by 4 bases, with 13 bases left in between. The CDR3 spells CARRNDQYEQYF. In nucleotides, the CDR3 is TGTGCCAGAAGAAACGACCAGTACGAGCAGTACTTC.

This clonotype was seen many times. This chain joins TRBV19 and TRBJ2-3, with D perhaps matching TRBD2 (5 bases). The CDR3 sequence is 16 residues long. Germline-derived CDR1 and CDR2 are LNHDA and SQIVND (reference sequence). Trimming pared 5 bases from V and 1 base from J, leaving 16 bases between. For the CDR3, the DNA is TGTGCCAGTAGTCCGTTCGCCGCAGCGGGCACAGATACGCAGTATTTT. It encodes CASSPFAAAGTDTQYF.

Notes on this clonotype: A far larger clone is just one base off, so this is likely a read error. The J gene is TRBJ1-5, the V gene TRBV6-4; D perhaps matches TRBD1 (5 bases). V lost 5 bases and J 0 bases, leaving 17 bases between the germline ends. The germline V gene has CDR1 MRHNA and CDR2 SNTAGT. This CDR3 spans 17 amino acids. CDR3 sequence reads: CASSPLDTRNSNQPQHF. CDR3 DNA: TGTGCCAGCAGTCCCCTGGACACCAGAAATAGCAATCAGCCCCAGCATTTT.

This rearrangement joins TRBV28 to TRBJ1-2; 9 bases map to TRBD1. V lost 8 bases, J lost 9 bases, and 19 bases stayed unmatched. Germline V CDR1 and CDR2: MDHEN, SYDVKM. The CDR3 is made up of 16 amino acids. The CDR3 is CASCRVPGTGRYCYTF. The CDR3 DNA reads as TGTGCCAGCTGTAGGGTGCCCGGGACAGGGCGTTATTGCTACACCTTC.

This clonotype was found many times. This rearrangement joins TRBV5-1 to TRBJ2-1; D unresolved. CDR1 is SGHRS, CDR2 YFSETQ, per germline. V lost 1 base and J 4 bases, leaving 12 bases between the germline ends. CDR3 length: 15 residues. This CDR3 is CASSLIREAYNEQFF. The CDR3 DNA reads as TGCGCCAGCAGCTTGATCCGCGAGGCATACAATGAGCAGTTCTTC. Variable domain in full (rest from reference TRBV5-1 and TRBJ2-1): KAGVTQTPRYLIKTRGQQVTLSCSPISGHRSVSWYQQTPGQGLQFLFEYFSETQRNKGNFPGRFSGRQFSNSRSEMNVSTLELGDSALYLCASSLIREAYNEQFFGPGTRLTVL.

As regards this clonotype: This clone may be a read error of a much larger clone one base away. The chain recombines TRBV6-5 with TRBJ2-5, with 9 bases matching TRBD1. This CDR3 is built from 19 residues. Germline V gene lookup returns CDR1 MNHEY and CDR2 SVGAGI. As DNA, the CDR3 is TGTGCCAACAGTTACTCACCTCGCCTAGGGACAGGGATCCAAGAGACCCAGTACTTC. Its protein is CANSYSPRLGTGIQETQYF.

There are a few counts of this clonotype. The chain recombines TRBV6-2 or TRBV6-3 with TRBJ2-2, with D unclear. This CDR3 spans 16 amino acids. V dropped 4 bases and J dropped 6 bases, with 18 bases sitting between them. Germline V gives CDR1 MNHEY, CDR2 SVGEGT. CDR3: CASSSEPPSGPGELFF. The CDR3 nucleotides read TGTGCCAGCAGTTCCGAGCCACCTTCAGGTCCCGGGGAGCTGTTTTTT.

This clonotype was picked up one time. V is TRBV7-9 and J is TRBJ2-1; D gene uncertain. V gave up 5 bases and J gave up 6 bases, with 20 bases separating them. Germline-derived CDR1 and CDR2 are SEHNR and FQNEAQ (reference sequence). The CDR3 has 16 residues. CDR3 protein: CASSPEQSARPNEQFF. CDR3 sequence (DNA): TGTGCCAGCAGCCCCGAACAGTCTGCAAGGCCCAATGAGCAGTTCTTC.

This clonotype was seen many times. The chain combines TRBV2 with TRBJ1-5; D call uncertain. The CDR3 has 14 amino acids. With 6 bases removed from V and 0 bases from J, the gap between germline ends came to 9 bases. CDR1 and CDR2 (germline): SNHLY, FYNNEI. The CDR3 DNA reads TGTGCCAGCAGCTGGACGAGTAGCAATCAGCCCCAGCATTTT. It codes for CASSWTSSNQPQHF.

Remarks on this clonotype: A far larger clone is just one base off, so this is likely a read error. Here the CDR3 DNA reads TGTGCCAGCAGTTACTCGAGCAGTGCTGAAGCTTTCTTT. It yields the protein CASSYSSSAEAFF. J is TRBJ1-1 and V is TRBV6-6, with D unclear. From germline, CDR1 is MNHNY and CDR2 SVGAGI (reference sequence). With 0 bases removed from V and 6 bases from J, the gap between germline ends came to 8 bases. The CDR3 consists of 13 residues.

V is TRBV3-1 and J is TRBJ2-5, with D possibly being TRBD1 or TRBD2 (5 bases each). Trimming shortened V by 3 bases and J by 5 bases, and 13 bases separated the two germline ends. The CDR3 length is 14 residues. Per germline, CDR1 LGHDT and CDR2 YNNKEL (reference sequence). The CDR3 spells CASSHLRDVETQYF. CDR3 in DNA: TGTGCCAGCAGCCATCTACGGGACGTGGAGACCCAGTACTTC.